The clone carrying this TCR beta chain was seen at least ten times. What it recognizes is unknown. The CDR3 runs 13 residues. In germline, CDR1 is KGHSH, CDR2 LQKENI. V was pared by 3 bases and J by 0 bases, with 6 bases between. Amplified TCR beta CDR3 regions derived from RNA transcripts. HTBI primers were the set used in a first-round RT-PCR of the TCR CDR3. TCRdb reanalysed the multiplex PCR reads using MiXCR and keeps one entry per CDR3 protein. The sample yields about 700,000 distinct CDR3 sequences, around 13% seen once. The study defined stable Graves' hyperthyroidism as no ophthalmopathy progression within 18 months. The data were taken from a study of T cells in Graves' hyperthyroidism and ophthalmopathy. Notes on the study in general: Ophthalmopathy, which appeared later, was predicted by the model a median around 6.5 months before onset. Most expanded thyroid clonotypes above 0.001 recurred in blood. Stable hyperthyroidism and ophthalmopathy were separated using 13 V-J signatures.

The chain has TRBV18 and TRBJ2-7; D gene unclear. The sequence came from a woman in her late teens or twenties with Graves' hyperthyroidism. Sequenced input: blood. The CDR3 coding sequence is TGTGCCAGCTCACCGGACGGCTCCTACGAGCAGTACTTC. This translates into CASSPDGSYEQYF.